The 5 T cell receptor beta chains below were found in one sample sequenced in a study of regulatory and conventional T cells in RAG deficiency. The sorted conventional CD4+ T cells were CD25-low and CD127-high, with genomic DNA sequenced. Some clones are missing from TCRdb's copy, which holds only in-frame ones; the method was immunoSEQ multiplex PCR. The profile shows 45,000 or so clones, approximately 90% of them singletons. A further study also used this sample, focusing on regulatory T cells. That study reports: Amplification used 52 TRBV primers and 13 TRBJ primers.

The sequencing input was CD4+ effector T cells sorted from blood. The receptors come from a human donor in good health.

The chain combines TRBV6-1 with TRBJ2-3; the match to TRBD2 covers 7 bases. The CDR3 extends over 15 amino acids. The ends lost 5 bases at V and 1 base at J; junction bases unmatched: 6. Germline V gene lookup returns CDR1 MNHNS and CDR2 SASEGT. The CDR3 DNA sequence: TGTGCCAGCAGTCGCCAGGCGGGGGGCACAGATACGCAGTATTTT. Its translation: CASSRQAGGTDTQYF.

The CDR3 DNA reads TGTGCCAGCAGTGAATTCCGAGGGTTTTCACCCCTCCACTTT. This encodes CASSEFRGFSPLHF. The chain combines TRBV25-1 with TRBJ1-6; unclear D gene. Germline V gene data show CDR1 as MGHDK and CDR2 as SYGVNS. The length of the CDR3 is 14 residues. The V end was cut by 1 base, the J end by 9 bases, with 10 bases between.

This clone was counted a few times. CDR3 sequence reads: CASSAERGPYEQYF. CDR3 nucleotide sequence: TGTGCCAGTAGTGCTGAGAGGGGACCCTACGAGCAGTACTTC. The chain employs TRBV19 and TRBJ2-7; D assignment may be TRBD1 or TRBD2 (5 bases each). Germline CDR1 is LNHDA and CDR2 is SQIVND (reference sequence). The CDR3 runs 14 residues. V was cut by 5 bases and J by 2 bases, with 13 bases left in between.

CDR3 loop: CASRYGVMNTEAFF. CDR3 nucleotide sequence: TGCGCCAGCAGGTACGGAGTCATGAACACTGAAGCTTTCTTT. The V gene is TRBV23-1, the J gene TRBJ1-1, with D unclear. TRBV23-1 is flagged as an ORF with uncertain function. V was cut by 6 bases and J by 0 bases, with 11 bases left in between. This CDR3 spans 14 amino acids.

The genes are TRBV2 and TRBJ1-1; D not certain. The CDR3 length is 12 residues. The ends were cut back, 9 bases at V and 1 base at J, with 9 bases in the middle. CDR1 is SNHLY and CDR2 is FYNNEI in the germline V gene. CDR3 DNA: TGTGCCAGAGACTCCCGGAACACTGAAGCTTTCTTT. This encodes CARDSRNTEAFF. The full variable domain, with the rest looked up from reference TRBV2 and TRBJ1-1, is EPEVTQTPSHQVTQMGQEVILRCVPISNHLYFYWYRQILGQKVEFLVSFYNNEISEKSEIFDDQFSVERPDGSNFTLKIRSTKLEDSAMYFCARDSRNTEAFFGQGTRLTVV.